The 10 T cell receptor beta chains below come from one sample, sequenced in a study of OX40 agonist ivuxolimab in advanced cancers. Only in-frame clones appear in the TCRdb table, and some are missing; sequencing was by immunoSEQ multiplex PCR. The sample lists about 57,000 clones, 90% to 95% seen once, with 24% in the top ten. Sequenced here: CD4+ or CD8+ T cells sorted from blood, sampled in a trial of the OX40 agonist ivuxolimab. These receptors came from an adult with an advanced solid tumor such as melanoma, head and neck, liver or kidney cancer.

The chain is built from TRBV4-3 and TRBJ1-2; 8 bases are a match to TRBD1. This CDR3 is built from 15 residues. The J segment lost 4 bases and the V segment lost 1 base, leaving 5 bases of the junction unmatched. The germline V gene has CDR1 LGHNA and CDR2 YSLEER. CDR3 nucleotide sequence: TGCGCCAGCAGCCAAGGCCCAGGGGGCGCCTATGGCTACACCTTC. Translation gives CASSQGPGGAYGYTF.

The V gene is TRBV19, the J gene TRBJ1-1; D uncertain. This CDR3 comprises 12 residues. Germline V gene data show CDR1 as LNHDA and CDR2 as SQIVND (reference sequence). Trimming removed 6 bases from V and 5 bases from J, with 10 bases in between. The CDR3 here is CASSHWRTEAFF. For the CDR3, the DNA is TGTGCCAGTAGCCATTGGAGGACTGAAGCTTTCTTT.

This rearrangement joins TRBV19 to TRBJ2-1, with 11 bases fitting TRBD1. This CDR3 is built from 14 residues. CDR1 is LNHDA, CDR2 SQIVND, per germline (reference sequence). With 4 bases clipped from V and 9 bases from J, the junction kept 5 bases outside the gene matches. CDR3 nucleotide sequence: TGTGCCAGTAGTACCGGACAGGGGGCTGGTGAGCAGTTCTTC. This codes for CASSTGQGAGEQFF.

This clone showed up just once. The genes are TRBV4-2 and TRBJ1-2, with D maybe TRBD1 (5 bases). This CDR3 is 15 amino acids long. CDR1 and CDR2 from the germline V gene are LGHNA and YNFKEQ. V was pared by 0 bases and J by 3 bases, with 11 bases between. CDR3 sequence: CASSQEGAIHYGYTF. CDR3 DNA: TGTGCCAGCAGCCAAGAAGGGGCAATCCACTATGGCTACACCTTC.

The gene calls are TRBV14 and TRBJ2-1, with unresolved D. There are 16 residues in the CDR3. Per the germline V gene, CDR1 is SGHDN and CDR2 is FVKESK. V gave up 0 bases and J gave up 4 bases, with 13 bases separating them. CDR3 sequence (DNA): TGTGCCAGCAGCCAAGACCCCCTACCCCCGTACAATGAGCAGTTCTTC. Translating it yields CASSQDPLPPYNEQFF.

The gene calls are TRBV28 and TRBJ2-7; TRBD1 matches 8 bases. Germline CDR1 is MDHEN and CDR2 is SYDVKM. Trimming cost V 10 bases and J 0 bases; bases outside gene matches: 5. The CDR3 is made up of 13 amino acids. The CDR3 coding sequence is TGTGCCACCCAGGGGGCGGGCTCCTACGAGCAGTACTTC. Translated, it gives CATQGAGSYEQYF.

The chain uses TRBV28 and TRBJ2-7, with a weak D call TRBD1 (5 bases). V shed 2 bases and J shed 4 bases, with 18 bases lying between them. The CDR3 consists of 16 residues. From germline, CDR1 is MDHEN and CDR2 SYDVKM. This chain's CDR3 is CASSLGVTGVIYEQYF. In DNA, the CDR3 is TGTGCCAGCAGTTTAGGGGTAACAGGAGTTATATACGAGCAGTACTTC.

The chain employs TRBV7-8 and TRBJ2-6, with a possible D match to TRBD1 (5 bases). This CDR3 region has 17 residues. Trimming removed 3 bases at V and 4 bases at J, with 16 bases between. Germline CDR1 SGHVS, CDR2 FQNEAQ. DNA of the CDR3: TGTGCCAGCAGCTTCCCTAAAAGGGGTTTCGGGGCCAACGTCCTGACTTTC. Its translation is CASSFPKRGFGANVLTF. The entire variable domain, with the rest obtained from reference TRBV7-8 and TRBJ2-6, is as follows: GAGVSQSPRYKVAKRGQDVALRCDPISGHVSLFWYQQALGQGPEFLTYFQNEAQLDKSGLPSDRFFAERPEGSVSTLKIQRTQQEDSAVYLCASSFPKRGFGANVLTFGAGSRLTVL.

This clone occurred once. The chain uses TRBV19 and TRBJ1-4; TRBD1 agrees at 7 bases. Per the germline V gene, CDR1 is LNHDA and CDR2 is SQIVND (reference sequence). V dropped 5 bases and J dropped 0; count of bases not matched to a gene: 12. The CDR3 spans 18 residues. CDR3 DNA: TGTGCCAGTAGTCCCCTTGGGAGACAGGGCGCAACTAATGAAAAACTGTTTTTT. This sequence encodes CASSPLGRQGATNEKLFF.

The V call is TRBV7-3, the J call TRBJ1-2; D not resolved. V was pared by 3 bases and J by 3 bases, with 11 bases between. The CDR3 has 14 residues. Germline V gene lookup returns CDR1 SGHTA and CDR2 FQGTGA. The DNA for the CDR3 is TGTGCCAGCAGCTTGGGAGAGGACGACTATGGCTACACCTTC. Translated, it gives CASSLGEDDYGYTF.